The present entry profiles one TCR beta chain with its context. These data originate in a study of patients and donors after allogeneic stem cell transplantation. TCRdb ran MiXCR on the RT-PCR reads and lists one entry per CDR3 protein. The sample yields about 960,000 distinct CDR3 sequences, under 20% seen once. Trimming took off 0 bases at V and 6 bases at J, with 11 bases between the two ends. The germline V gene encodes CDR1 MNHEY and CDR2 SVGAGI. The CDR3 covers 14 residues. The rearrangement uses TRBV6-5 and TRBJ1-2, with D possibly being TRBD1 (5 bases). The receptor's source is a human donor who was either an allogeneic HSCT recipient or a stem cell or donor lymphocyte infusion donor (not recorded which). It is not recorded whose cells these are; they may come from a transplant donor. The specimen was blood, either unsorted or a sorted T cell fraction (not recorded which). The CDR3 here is CASSYSQGVDGYTF. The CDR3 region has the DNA TGTGCCAGCAGTTACTCTCAGGGTGTCGATGGCTACACCTTC.